The T cell receptor beta chain under discussion was sequenced for a study of T cells in tumors and immune-related adverse events. Libraries were prepared by immunoSEQ multiplex PCR; TCRdb keeps only in-frame clonotypes and omits some of them. There are more than 20,000 clones in the sample; about nine tenths occur only once, and over 1.3% lies in the top ten. V shed 4 bases and J shed 7 bases, with 19 bases lying between them. Germline V CDR1 and CDR2: SGHTA, FQGNSA. There are 16 residues in the CDR3. Here the sequenced sample was lymph node tissue, taken from a patient treated with anti-PD-1 therapy. The chain links TRBV7-2 to TRBJ2-2, with D possibly matching TRBD1 (6 bases). The TCR originated in a female donor with metastatic renal cell carcinoma. The chain's CDR3 is CASSSKVAGAGGELFF. CDR3 bases: TGTGCCAGCAGCTCCAAGGTGGCAGGGGCAGGCGGGGAGCTGTTTTTT.